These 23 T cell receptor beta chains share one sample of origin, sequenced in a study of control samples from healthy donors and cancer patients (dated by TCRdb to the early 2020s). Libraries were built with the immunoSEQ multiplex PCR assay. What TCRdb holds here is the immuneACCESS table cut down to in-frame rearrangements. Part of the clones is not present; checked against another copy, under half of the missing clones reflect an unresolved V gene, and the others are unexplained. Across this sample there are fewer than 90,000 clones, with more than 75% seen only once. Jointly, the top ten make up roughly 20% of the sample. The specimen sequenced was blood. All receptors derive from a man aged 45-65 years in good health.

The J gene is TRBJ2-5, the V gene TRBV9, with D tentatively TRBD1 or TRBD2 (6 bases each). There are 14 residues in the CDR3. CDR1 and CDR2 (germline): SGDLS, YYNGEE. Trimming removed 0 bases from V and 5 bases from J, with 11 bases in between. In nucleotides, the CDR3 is TGTGCCAGCAGCGTAGGGGCCGGGGGCGAGACCCAGTACTTC. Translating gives CASSVGAGGETQYF.

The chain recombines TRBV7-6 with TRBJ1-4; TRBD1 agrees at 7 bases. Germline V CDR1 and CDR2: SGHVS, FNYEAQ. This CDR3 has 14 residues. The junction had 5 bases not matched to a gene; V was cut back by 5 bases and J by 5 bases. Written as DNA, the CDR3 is TGTGCCAGCAGCCCAGGGGGAAACAATGAAAAACTGTTTTTT. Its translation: CASSPGGNNEKLFF. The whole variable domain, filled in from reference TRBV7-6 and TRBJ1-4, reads GAGVSQSPRYKVTKRGQDVALRCDPISGHVSLYWYRQALGQGPEFLTYFNYEAQQDKSGLPNDRFSAERPEGSISTLTIQRTEQRDSAMYRCASSPGGNNEKLFFGSGTQLSVL.

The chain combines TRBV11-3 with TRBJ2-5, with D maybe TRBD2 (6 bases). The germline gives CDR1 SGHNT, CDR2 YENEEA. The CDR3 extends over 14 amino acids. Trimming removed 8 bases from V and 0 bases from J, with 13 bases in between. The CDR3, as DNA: TGTGCCAGCGGTCGCCGCGGGGACCAAGAGACCCAGTACTTC. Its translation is CASGRRGDQETQYF.

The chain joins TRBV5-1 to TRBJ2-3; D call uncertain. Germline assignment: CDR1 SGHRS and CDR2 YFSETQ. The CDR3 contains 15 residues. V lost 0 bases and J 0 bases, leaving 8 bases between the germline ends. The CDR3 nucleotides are TGCGCCAGCAGCTTGGGGGCGCGGAGCACAGATACGCAGTATTTT. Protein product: CASSLGARSTDTQYF.

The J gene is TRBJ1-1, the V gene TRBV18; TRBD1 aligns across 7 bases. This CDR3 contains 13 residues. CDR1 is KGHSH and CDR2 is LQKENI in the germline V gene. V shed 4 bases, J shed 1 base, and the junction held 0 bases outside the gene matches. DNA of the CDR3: TGTGCCAGCTCACAGGGGGCGAACACTGAAGCTTTCTTT. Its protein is CASSQGANTEAFF.

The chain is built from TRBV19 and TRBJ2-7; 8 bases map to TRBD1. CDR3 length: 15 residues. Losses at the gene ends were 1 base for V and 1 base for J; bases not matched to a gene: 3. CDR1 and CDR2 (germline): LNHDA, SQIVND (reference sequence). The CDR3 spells CASSIAGQGSYEQYF. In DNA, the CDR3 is TGTGCCAGTAGTATAGCCGGACAGGGATCCTACGAGCAGTACTTC.

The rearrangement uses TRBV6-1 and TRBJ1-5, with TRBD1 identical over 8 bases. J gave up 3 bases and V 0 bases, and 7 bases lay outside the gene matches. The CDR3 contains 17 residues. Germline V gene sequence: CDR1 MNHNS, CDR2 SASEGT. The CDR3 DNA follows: TGTGCCAGCAGTGAAGCGGGTGGCAGGGGGCTCAATCAGCCCCAGCATTTT. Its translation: CASSEAGGRGLNQPQHF.

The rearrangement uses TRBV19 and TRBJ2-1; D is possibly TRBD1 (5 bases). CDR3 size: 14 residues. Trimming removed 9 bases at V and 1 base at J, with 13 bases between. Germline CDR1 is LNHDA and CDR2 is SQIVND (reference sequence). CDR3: CASSWQGSYNEQFF. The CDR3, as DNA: TGTGCCAGCTCATGGCAGGGATCCTACAATGAGCAGTTCTTC.

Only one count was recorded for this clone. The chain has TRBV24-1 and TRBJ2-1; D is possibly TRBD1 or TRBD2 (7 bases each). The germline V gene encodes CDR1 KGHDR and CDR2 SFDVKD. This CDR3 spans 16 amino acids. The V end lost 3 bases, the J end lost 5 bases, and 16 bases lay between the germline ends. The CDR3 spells CATSDATGRANNEQFF. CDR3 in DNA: TGTGCCACCAGTGATGCGACAGGGAGGGCAAACAATGAGCAGTTCTTC.

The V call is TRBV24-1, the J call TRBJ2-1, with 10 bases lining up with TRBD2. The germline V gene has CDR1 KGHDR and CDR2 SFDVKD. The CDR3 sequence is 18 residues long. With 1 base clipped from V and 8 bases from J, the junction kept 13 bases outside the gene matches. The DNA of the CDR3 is TGTGCCACCAGTGATTTAAATGCTGCTAGCGGGAGTAGGGATGAGCAGTTCTTC. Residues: CATSDLNAASGSRDEQFF.

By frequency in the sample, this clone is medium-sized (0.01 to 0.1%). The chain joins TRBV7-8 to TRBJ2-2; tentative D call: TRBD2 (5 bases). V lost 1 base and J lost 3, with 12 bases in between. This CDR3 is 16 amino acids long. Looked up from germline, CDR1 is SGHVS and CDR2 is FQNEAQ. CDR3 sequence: CASSLGRKSHTGELFF. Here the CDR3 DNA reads TGTGCCAGCAGCTTAGGGAGGAAGAGTCACACCGGGGAGCTGTTTTTT.

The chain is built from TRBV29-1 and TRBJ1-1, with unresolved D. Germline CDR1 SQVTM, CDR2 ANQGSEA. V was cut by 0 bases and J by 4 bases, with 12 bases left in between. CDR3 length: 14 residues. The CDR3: CSVEDPDGSTEAFF. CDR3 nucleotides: TGCAGCGTTGAAGATCCCGACGGGAGCACTGAAGCTTTCTTT. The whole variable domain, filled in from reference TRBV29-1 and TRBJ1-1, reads SAVISQKPSRDICQRGTSLTIQCQVDSQVTMMFWYRQQPGQSLTLIATANQGSEATYESGFVIDKFPISRPNLTFSTLTVSNMSPEDSSIYLCSVEDPDGSTEAFFGQGTRLTVV.

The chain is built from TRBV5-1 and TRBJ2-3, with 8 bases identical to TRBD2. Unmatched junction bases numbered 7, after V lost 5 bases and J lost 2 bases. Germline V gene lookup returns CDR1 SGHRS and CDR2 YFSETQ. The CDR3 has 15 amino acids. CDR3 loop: CASSELAVITDTQYF. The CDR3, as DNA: TGCGCCAGCAGTGAACTAGCGGTTATCACAGATACGCAGTATTTT.

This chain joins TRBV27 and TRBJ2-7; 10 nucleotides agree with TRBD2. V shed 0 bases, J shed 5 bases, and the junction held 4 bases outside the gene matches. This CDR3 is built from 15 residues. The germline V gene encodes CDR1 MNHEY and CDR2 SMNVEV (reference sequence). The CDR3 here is CASSLSLAGVDEQYF. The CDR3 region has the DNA TGTGCCAGCAGTTTATCGCTAGCGGGAGTCGACGAGCAGTACTTC.

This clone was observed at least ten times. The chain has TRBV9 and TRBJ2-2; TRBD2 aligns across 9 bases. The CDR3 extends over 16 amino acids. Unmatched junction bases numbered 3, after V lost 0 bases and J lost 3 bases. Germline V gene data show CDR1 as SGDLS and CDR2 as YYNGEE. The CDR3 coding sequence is TGTGCCAGCAGCGTAGGTAGCGGGGGTTACACCGGGGAGCTGTTTTTT. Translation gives CASSVGSGGYTGELFF. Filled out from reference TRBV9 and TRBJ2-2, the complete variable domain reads DSGVTQTPKHLITATGQRVTLRCSPRSGDLSVYWYQQSLDQGLQFLIQYYNGEERAKGNILERFSAQQFPDLHSELNLSSLELGDSALYFCASSVGSGGYTGELFFGEGSRLTVL.

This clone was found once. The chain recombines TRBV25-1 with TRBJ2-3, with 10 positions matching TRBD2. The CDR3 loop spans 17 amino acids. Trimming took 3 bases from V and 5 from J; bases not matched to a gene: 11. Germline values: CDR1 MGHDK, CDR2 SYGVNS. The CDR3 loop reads CASSDLGLAGDKDTQYF. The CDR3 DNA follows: TGTGCCAGCAGTGATTTGGGGCTAGCGGGAGACAAAGATACGCAGTATTTT.

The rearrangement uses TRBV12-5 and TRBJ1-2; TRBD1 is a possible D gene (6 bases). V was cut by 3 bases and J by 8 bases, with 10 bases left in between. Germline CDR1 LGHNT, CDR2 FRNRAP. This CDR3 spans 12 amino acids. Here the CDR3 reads CASGLNREGYTF. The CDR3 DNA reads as TGTGCTAGTGGTTTAAACAGGGAGGGCTACACCTTC.

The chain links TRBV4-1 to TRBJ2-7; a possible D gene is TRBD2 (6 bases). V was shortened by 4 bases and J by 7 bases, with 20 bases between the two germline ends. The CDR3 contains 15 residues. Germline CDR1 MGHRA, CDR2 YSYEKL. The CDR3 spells CASSPNPERVFEQYF. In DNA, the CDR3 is TGCGCCAGCAGCCCTAACCCCGAGCGGGTGTTTGAGCAGTACTTC.

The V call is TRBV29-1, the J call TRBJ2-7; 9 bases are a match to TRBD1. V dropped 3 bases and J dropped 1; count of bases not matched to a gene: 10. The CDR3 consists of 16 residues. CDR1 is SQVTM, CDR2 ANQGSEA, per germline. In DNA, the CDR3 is TGCAGCGTTGACGTACAGGGGGCGGAGTGGTCCTACGAGCAGTACTTC. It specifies CSVDVQGAEWSYEQYF.

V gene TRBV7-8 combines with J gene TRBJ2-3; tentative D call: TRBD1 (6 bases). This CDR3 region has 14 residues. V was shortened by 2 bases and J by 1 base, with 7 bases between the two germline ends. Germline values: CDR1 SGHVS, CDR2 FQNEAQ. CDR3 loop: CASSLKGGTDTQYF. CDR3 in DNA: TGTGCCAGCAGCTTAAAGGGGGGCACAGATACGCAGTATTTT.

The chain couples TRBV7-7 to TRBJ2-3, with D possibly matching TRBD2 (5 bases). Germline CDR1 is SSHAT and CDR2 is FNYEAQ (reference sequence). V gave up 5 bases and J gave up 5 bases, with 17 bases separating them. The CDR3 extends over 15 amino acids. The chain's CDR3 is CASSEGLRPEDTQYF. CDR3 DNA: TGTGCCAGCAGCGAGGGTCTCCGGCCGGAAGATACGCAGTATTTT. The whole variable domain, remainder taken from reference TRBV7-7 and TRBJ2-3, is GAGVSQSPRYKVTKRGQDVTLRCDPISSHATLYWYQQALGQGPEFLTYFNYEAQPDKSGLPSDRFSAERPEGSISTLTIQRTEQRDSAMYRCASSEGLRPEDTQYFGPGTRLTVL.

The CDR3 loop is CAINNGLQDINYGYTF. The CDR3 DNA reads as TGTGCCATCAATAATGGGTTACAGGACATTAACTATGGCTACACCTTC. J is TRBJ1-2 and V is TRBV10-3, with D possibly matching TRBD1 (5 bases). V was pared by 7 bases and J by 1 base, with 19 bases between. In germline, CDR1 is ENHRY, CDR2 SYGVKD. The CDR3 totals 16 residues.

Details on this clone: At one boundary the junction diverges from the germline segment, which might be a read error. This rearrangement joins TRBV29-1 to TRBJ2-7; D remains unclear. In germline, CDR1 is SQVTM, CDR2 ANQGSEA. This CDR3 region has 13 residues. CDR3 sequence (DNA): TGCAGCGTCGAAGGGCAGACGAACTACGAGCAGTACTTC. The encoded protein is CSVEGQTNYEQYF.